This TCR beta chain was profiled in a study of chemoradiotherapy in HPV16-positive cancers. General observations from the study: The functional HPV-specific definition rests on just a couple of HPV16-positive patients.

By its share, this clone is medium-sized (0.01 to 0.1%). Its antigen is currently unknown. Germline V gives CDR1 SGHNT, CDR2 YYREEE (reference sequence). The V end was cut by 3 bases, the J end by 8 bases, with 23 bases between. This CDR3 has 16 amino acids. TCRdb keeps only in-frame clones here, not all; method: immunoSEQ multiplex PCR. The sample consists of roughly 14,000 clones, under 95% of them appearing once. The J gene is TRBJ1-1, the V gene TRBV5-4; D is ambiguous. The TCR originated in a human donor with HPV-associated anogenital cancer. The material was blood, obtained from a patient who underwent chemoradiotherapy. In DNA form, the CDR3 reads TGTGCCAGCAGCTACGGACGGCTGCTAGACCCATTGGAAGCTTTCTTT. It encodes CASSYGRLLDPLEAFF.